The 10 T cell receptor beta chains listed next were all sequenced from one sample in a study of T cell responses to AZD1222 COVID-19 vaccine. Sequenced by immunoSEQ multiplex PCR; TCRdb stores in-frame clones only, minus some. The profile shows roughly 80,000 clones, 88% of them singletons. The specimen comprised peripheral blood, sampled on day 0 of MenACWY control vaccination. The receptors were sampled from an adult in good health.

Written as DNA, the CDR3 is TGCGCCAGCAGCTTTCCGGGACTAGCGGGCAGAGCAGCCACAGATACGCAGTATTTT. Translating gives CASSFPGLAGRAATDTQYF. The chain uses TRBV5-1 and TRBJ2-3; 12 bases are a match to TRBD2. J was trimmed by 2 bases and V by 2 bases; bases with no gene match: 12. Germline V gene lookup returns CDR1 SGHRS and CDR2 YFSETQ. The CDR3 extends over 19 amino acids.

The rearrangement links TRBV10-3 to TRBJ2-2; no clear D gene. Looked up from germline, CDR1 is ENHRY and CDR2 is SYGVKD. V was shortened by 8 bases and J by 2 bases, with 12 bases between the two germline ends. This CDR3 comprises 14 residues. The CDR3 DNA follows: TGTGCCATCGGGTATGTGGGAAACACCGGGGAGCTGTTTTTT. Translation gives CAIGYVGNTGELFF.

The chain recombines TRBV6-2 or TRBV6-3 with TRBJ1-3; D is undetermined. V lost 3 bases and J 0 bases, leaving 9 bases between the germline ends. CDR3 length: 15 amino acids. From germline, CDR1 is MNHEY and CDR2 SVGEGT. The CDR3 bases are TGTGCCAGCAGTTATCGCAGGAGCTCTGGAAACACCATATATTTT. Protein product: CASSYRRSSGNTIYF.

In DNA form, the CDR3 reads TGTGCCAGCTCACCAGAATACTTGTCCACCTACGAGCAGTACTTC. This encodes CASSPEYLSTYEQYF. The chain uses TRBV18 and TRBJ2-7; no firm D call. V was cut by 2 bases and J by 2 bases, with 13 bases left in between. Per germline, CDR1 KGHSH and CDR2 LQKENI. The CDR3 is made up of 15 amino acids. Full variable domain (rest looked up from reference TRBV18 and TRBJ2-7): NAGVMQNPRHLVRRRGQEARLRCSPMKGHSHVYWYRQLPEEGLKFMVYLQKENIIDESGMPKERFSAEFPKEGPSILRIQQVVRGDSAAYFCASSPEYLSTYEQYFGPGTRLTVT.

The chain is built from TRBV7-8 and TRBJ2-5; D ambiguous. The CDR3 runs to 15 residues. V lost 2 bases and J 5 bases, leaving 15 bases between the germline ends. Germline CDR1 reads SGHVS; CDR2 reads FQNEAQ. Written as DNA, the CDR3 is TGTGCCAGCAGCTTAAGTAGATGGCAGACGGAGACCCAGTACTTC. This sequence encodes CASSLSRWQTETQYF.

The V and J genes are TRBV28 and TRBJ2-2; 13 nucleotides match TRBD2. V shed 8 bases, J shed 6 bases, and the junction held 15 bases outside the gene matches. The CDR3 runs to 18 residues. The germline V gene has CDR1 MDHEN and CDR2 SYDVKM. CDR3 protein: CASSGTSGIGRKAGELFF. As DNA, the CDR3 is TGTGCCAGCTCAGGGACTAGCGGGATAGGGAGGAAGGCCGGGGAGCTGTTTTTT. The variable domain in full, completed from reference TRBV28 and TRBJ2-2, reads DVKVTQSSRYLVKRTGEKVFLECVQDMDHENMFWYRQDPGLGLRLIYFSYDVKMKEKGDIPEGYSVSREKKERFSLILESASTNQTSMYLCASSGTSGIGRKAGELFFGEGSRLTVL.

This clone appeared a single time. The chain is built from TRBV10-3 and TRBJ2-1; 9 nucleotides line up with TRBD2. Trimming took 8 bases from V and 5 from J; bases not matched to a gene: 4. From germline, CDR1 is ENHRY and CDR2 SYGVKD. The CDR3 spans 13 residues. The CDR3 region has the DNA TGTGCCATCGGGGGACTAGCTGACAATGAGCAGTTCTTC. It translates to CAIGGLADNEQFF.

The gene calls are TRBV5-1 and TRBJ1-2; D unclear. The CDR3 extends over 13 amino acids. The germline V and J ends were trimmed by 4 bases and 1 base, with 8 bases remaining between them. CDR1 and CDR2 from the germline V gene are SGHRS and YFSETQ. CDR3 sequence reads: CASSVSSNYGYTF. In nucleotides, the CDR3 is TGCGCCAGCAGCGTGAGCAGTAACTATGGCTACACCTTC.

The J gene is TRBJ2-5, the V gene TRBV5-1; TRBD2 agrees at 8 bases. Germline trimming cut 4 bases from V and 2 bases from J; bases unmatched to any gene: 10. Germline lookup yields CDR1 SGHRS and CDR2 YFSETQ. The CDR3 has 16 amino acids. CDR3 nucleotide sequence: TGCGCCAGCAGCCCCAACCCCGGGACTAGACAAGAGACCCAGTACTTC. Translated, it gives CASSPNPGTRQETQYF.

This chain joins TRBV18 and TRBJ2-3; tentatively, D is TRBD1 (6 bases). The CDR3 sequence is 15 residues long. Germline lookup yields CDR1 KGHSH and CDR2 LQKENI. Deletions cut 5 bases from V and 1 base from J, with 13 bases between. The CDR3 sequence: CASSTNRVGTDTQYF. CDR3 nucleotide sequence: TGTGCCAGCTCAACAAACAGGGTGGGCACAGATACGCAGTATTTT.